A selection of T cell receptor beta chains follows, all from one sample in a study of blood T cell repertoires in COVID-19. Measured with immunoSEQ multiplex PCR; TCRdb has only the in-frame clones, and not every one. The table includes around 230,000 clones, around 83% detected once. The source material was peripheral blood. These receptor sequences come from a woman in her forties or fifties with acute or convalescent COVID-19. CDR3s include the opening cysteine and the closing phenylalanine or tryptophan. The D gene is left open where the match is weak. Rows give clone size only sometimes, using once, few, many, or a class for an expanded clone.

NA	NA	TRBV5-1	TRBJ2-7	TGCGCCAGCAGCTTGGAGGGGGTCCGGTACTACGAGCAGTACTTC	CASSLEGVRYYEQYF
NA	NA	TRBV9	TRBJ1-2	TGTGCCAGCCTCGACAGAAGCTATGGCTACACCTTC	CASLDRSYGYTF
TRBD1	NA	TRBV3-1/TRBV3-2	TRBJ2-6	TGTGCCAGCAGGCCGGGACAGGGGTTATCTGGGGCCAACGTCCTGACTTTC	CASRPGQGLSGANVLTF
TRBD1	NA	TRBV14	TRBJ1-2	TGTGCCAGCAGCGCCTCCGTGTTGACAGGGGGCGTTTGGAATGGCTACACCTTC	CASSASVLTGGVWNGYTF
TRBD2	NA	TRBV5-1	TRBJ2-1	TGCGCCAGCAGCTGGAGCCCAGCGGGAGGCGGTAATGAGCAGTTCTTC	CASSWSPAGGGNEQFF
TRBD2	NA	TRBV6-2/TRBV6-3	TRBJ2-7	TGTGCCAGCAGTTACTCGGGCCAGGGAGGGCACTACGAGCAGTACTTC	CASSYSGQGGHYEQYF
NA	few	TRBV30	TRBJ2-5	TGTGCCTGGAGCTTTACCAGCGTCCAAGAGACCCAGTACTTC	CAWSFTSVQETQYF
TRBD1	NA	TRBV2	TRBJ1-2	TGTGCCAGCAGCCGACAGGGGGCGGACTATGGCTACACCTTC	CASSRQGADYGYTF
NA	NA	TRBV7-8	TRBJ2-2	TGTGCCAGCAGCCGTGGAGGGGACACCGGGGAGCTGTTTTTT	CASSRGGDTGELFF
NA	few	TRBV5-6	TRBJ2-2	TGTGCCAGCAGCTTCCCGGGAGCGTATAGTACCGGGGAGCTGTTTTTT	CASSFPGAYSTGELFF
TRBD1	NA	TRBV5-6	TRBJ2-7	TGTGCCAGCAGCTTGTGGGGACAGGGTTACGAGCAGTACTTC	CASSLWGQGYEQYF
NA	NA	TRBV11-2	TRBJ1-2	TGTGCCAGCAGCCATATTCAAGGGGGGGACGGAAACTATGGCTACACCTTC	CASSHIQGGDGNYGYTF
NA	once	TRBV2	TRBJ2-7	TGTGCCAGCAGTGAGCTAGCGACAGGGAGGCACGAGCAGTACTTC	CASSELATGRHEQYF
NA	NA	TRBV2	TRBJ1-2	TGTGCCAGCAGAGTAGACAGAGCTAACTATGGCTACACCTTC	CASRVDRANYGYTF
NA	NA	TRBV5-1	TRBJ2-7	TGCGCCAGCAGCTTGGCTGAGGCCGAGCAGTACTTC	CASSLAEAEQYF
TRBD1	NA	TRBV19	TRBJ2-2	TGTGCCAGTAGGCCGGGACAGGGGGCCACCGGGGAGCTGTTTTTT	CASRPGQGATGELFF
NA	few	TRBV2	TRBJ1-5	TGTGCCAGCAGTCGGGAAGGCCAGAGCAATCAGCCCCAGCATTTT	CASSREGQSNQPQHF
TRBD2	NA	TRBV27	TRBJ2-5	TGTGCCAGCAGTTTATTATCCGGGAGGGAGACCCAGTACTTC	CASSLLSGRETQYF
NA	NA	TRBV3-1/TRBV3-2	TRBJ1-1	TGTGCCAGCAGCCCACGCCTCAGGGTCACTGAAGCTTTCTTT	CASSPRLRVTEAFF
TRBD1	NA	TRBV24-1	TRBJ1-2	TGTGCCACCAGTGATTCAGACAGGGAAAGACGCTACACCTTC	CATSDSDRERRYTF
TRBD2	NA	TRBV2	TRBJ2-1	TGTGCCAGTAAGACCGGGACTAGCGGGACTTACAATGAGCAGTTCTTC	CASKTGTSGTYNEQFF
TRBD2	NA	TRBV5-1	TRBJ2-1	TGCGCCAGCAGCTTACGGGAGGGCTATTACAATGAGCAGTTCTTC	CASSLREGYYNEQFF
NA	NA	TRBV6-6	TRBJ2-2	TGTGCCAGCAGTTACGAGGGGCGGGACGGGGAGCTGTTTTTT	CASSYEGRDGELFF
TRBD2	NA	TRBV19	TRBJ2-1	TGTGCCAGTAGTATGACCGGGACTAGCGGGAGGGGAGAGCAGTTCTTC	CASSMTGTSGRGEQFF
TRBD1	NA	TRBV19	TRBJ2-7	TGTGCCAGCCCTCCTGGACAGGGGGCCTACGAGCAGTACTTC	CASPPGQGAYEQYF
TRBD2	NA	TRBV5-1	TRBJ2-2	TGCGCCAGCAGCTTGGAATCGTTAGCGGGACCCGGGGAGCTGTTTTTT	CASSLESLAGPGELFF
NA	few	TRBV15	TRBJ2-5	TGTGCCACCAGCAGAGATCGTCCCGTCCGTGAGACCCAGTACTTC	CATSRDRPVRETQYF
NA	NA	TRBV2	TRBJ2-5	TGTGCCAGCAGTGAGGGCCTAACCGCTTACCAATTGACCCAGTACTTC	CASSEGLTAYQLTQYF
TRBD2	NA	TRBV5-1	TRBJ2-2	TGCGCCAGCAGCTTGCCCACCTCTAGCGGGAGGCCAAGTGGCGGGGAGCTGTTTTTT	CASSLPTSSGRPSGGELFF
NA	NA	TRBV28	TRBJ1-6	TGTGCCAGCACCCTTGGAGAGGCAACACCCCTCCACTTT	CASTLGEATPLHF
TRBD2	NA	TRBV4-2	TRBJ2-7	TGTGCCAGCAGCCAAATGAATAGCGGGAGAGGCGACGAGCAGTACTTC	CASSQMNSGRGDEQYF
TRBD2	NA	TRBV5-1	TRBJ2-7	TGCGCCAGCAGCTTAAGGGAAGGGCGGGGGGAGCAGTACTTC	CASSLREGRGEQYF